The 25 T cell receptor beta chains below were found in one sample sequenced in a study of cytomegalovirus exposure and HLA in healthy donors (dated by TCRdb to 2015 to 2018). Library preparation used the immunoSEQ multiplex PCR assay. A mixture of 60 forward primers for TCR Vbeta segments and 13 reverse primers for TCR Jbeta segments was used in the multiplex PCR. Imported from immuneACCESS, the table was reduced by TCRdb to in-frame sequences with V and J called. These copies leave out some clones; in studies compared against another copy, an unresolved V gene accounts for under half, and the cause of the remainder is not known. The sample records approximately 190,000 clones, around 83% of which are singletons. The ten largest clones capture 5.5% to 7.5% of the sample. The sequencing input was PBMCs. These receptors came from a woman aged 50 to 65 in good health and CMV-seropositive.

A few counts support this clone. V is TRBV6-5 and J is TRBJ1-6, with TRBD1 identical over 12 bases. The ends lost 2 bases at V and 9 bases at J; junction bases unmatched: 5. The germline gives CDR1 MNHEY, CDR2 SVGAGI. This CDR3 has 16 amino acids. CDR3 nucleotides: TGTGCCAGCAGTTACGCCGGGACAGGGGGCATTTCACCCCTCCACTTT. Translation gives CASSYAGTGGISPLHF.

V and J are TRBV7-6 and TRBJ2-7; D may be TRBD1 (6 bases). The V gene's germline CDR1 is SGHVS and CDR2 FNYEAQ. CDR3 length equals 18 residues. Deletions cut 4 bases from V and 1 base from J, with 23 bases between. The CDR3 spells CASSSQIWQGQPSYEQYF. The CDR3 nucleotides read TGTGCCAGCAGCTCGCAGATTTGGCAGGGGCAACCATCCTACGAGCAGTACTTC.

The rearrangement links TRBV30 to TRBJ2-7, with a weak D call TRBD1 (7 bases). Per germline, CDR1 GTSNPN and CDR2 SVGIG (reference sequence). The CDR3 extends over 14 amino acids. Trimming left V 0 bases short and J 4 bases short, with 13 bases between. CDR3 sequence reads: CAWSVMAGGYEQYF. The CDR3, as DNA: TGTGCCTGGAGTGTAATGGCAGGGGGGTACGAGCAGTACTTC.

The gene calls are TRBV28 and TRBJ2-5, with D possibly matching TRBD2 (5 bases). V was pared by 5 bases and J by 7 bases, with 20 bases between. The CDR3 is 15 residues long. Germline V CDR1 and CDR2: MDHEN, SYDVKM. CDR3: CASSPAAQRMVTQYF. The CDR3 DNA reads TGTGCCAGCAGTCCCGCGGCCCAGCGGATGGTGACCCAGTACTTC.

This clone was seen only a few times. The chain employs TRBV28 and TRBJ2-1; D is perhaps TRBD2 (5 bases). Deletions cut 6 bases from V and 2 bases from J, with 8 bases between. This CDR3 region has 13 residues. Germline V gene sequence: CDR1 MDHEN, CDR2 SYDVKM. In DNA form, the CDR3 reads TGTGCCAGCAGGGGAGAACCCTACAATGAGCAGTTCTTC. It codes for CASRGEPYNEQFF. Drawing the rest from reference TRBV28 and TRBJ2-1, the complete variable domain is DVKVTQSSRYLVKRTGEKVFLECVQDMDHENMFWYRQDPGLGLRLIYFSYDVKMKEKGDIPEGYSVSREKKERFSLILESASTNQTSMYLCASRGEPYNEQFFGPGTRLTVL.

The V and J genes are TRBV5-1 and TRBJ1-2; TRBD1 aligns across 10 bases. Looked up from germline, CDR1 is SGHRS and CDR2 is YFSETQ. The CDR3 covers 14 residues. Germline trimming cut 4 bases from V and 5 bases from J; bases unmatched to any gene: 5. This CDR3 is CASSTTGGEYGYTF. CDR3 bases: TGCGCCAGCAGCACGACAGGGGGCGAGTATGGCTACACCTTC.

The gene calls are TRBV7-8 and TRBJ2-2, with D possibly matching TRBD1 (5 bases). Trimming cost V 3 bases and J 4 bases, with 9 bases left between them. This CDR3 has 14 residues. Per germline, CDR1 SGHVS and CDR2 FQNEAQ. The DNA of the CDR3 is TGTGCCAGCAGCTTTGACAGATCCACCGGGGAGCTGTTTTTT. Translated: CASSFDRSTGELFF. The variable domain in full, with the rest retrieved from reference TRBV7-8 and TRBJ2-2, is GAGVSQSPRYKVAKRGQDVALRCDPISGHVSLFWYQQALGQGPEFLTYFQNEAQLDKSGLPSDRFFAERPEGSVSTLKIQRTQQEDSAVYLCASSFDRSTGELFFGEGSRLTVL.

The chain joins TRBV2 to TRBJ2-1; 14 nucleotides agree with TRBD2. This CDR3 has 16 amino acids. J was trimmed by 8 bases and V by 7 bases; bases with no gene match: 10. Germline V lookup: CDR1 SNHLY, CDR2 FYNNEI. The CDR3 here is CASMRGLAGELDEQFF. DNA for the CDR3: TGTGCCAGCATGAGGGGACTAGCGGGAGAGTTGGATGAGCAGTTCTTC.

The chain carries TRBV11-3 and TRBJ1-5, with 8 bases matching TRBD1. There are 17 residues in the CDR3. V lost 3 bases, J lost 2 bases, and 9 bases stayed unmatched. Germline V gene data show CDR1 as SGHNT and CDR2 as YENEEA. CDR3 in DNA: TGTGCCAGCAGCTTCAGACAGGGGAGCGAGGGCAATCAGCCCCAGCATTTT. Residues: CASSFRQGSEGNQPQHF.

This chain joins TRBV11-2 and TRBJ2-7, with D uncertain. CDR3 length equals 13 residues. Germline V gene sequence: CDR1 SGHAT, CDR2 FQNNGV. V lost 3 bases, J lost 7 bases, and 13 bases lay in between. The CDR3 is CASSFVQYREQYF. Written as DNA, the CDR3 is TGTGCCAGCAGCTTTGTACAGTATAGGGAGCAGTACTTC. Looking up the rest from reference TRBV11-2 and TRBJ2-7 gives the full variable domain: EAGVAQSPRYKIIEKRQSVAFWCNPISGHATLYWYQQILGQGPKLLIQFQNNGVVDDSQLPKDRFSAERLKGVDSTLKIQPAKLEDSAVYLCASSFVQYREQYFGPGTRLTVT.

There are a few counts of this clone. This chain connects TRBV29-1 to TRBJ2-3; weak D call: TRBD2 (6 bases). The CDR3 has 12 residues. The V end was cut by 8 bases, the J end by 3 bases, with 12 bases between. Germline CDR1 and CDR2: SQVTM and ANQGSEA. DNA for the CDR3: TGCAGCACAATGGAGGGGACAGATACGCAGTATTTT. Translating it yields CSTMEGTDTQYF.

V gene TRBV10-3 combines with J gene TRBJ2-7; 9 bases map to TRBD1. The germline gives CDR1 ENHRY, CDR2 SYGVKD. CDR3 length: 14 amino acids. Unmatched junction bases numbered 5, after V lost 5 bases and J lost 3 bases. CDR3 protein: CAISSRGQGYEQYF. DNA of the CDR3: TGTGCCATCAGTTCCCGGGGACAGGGCTACGAGCAGTACTTC.

This clone came up once. This chain uses TRBV4-3 with TRBJ1-4, with 7 bases lining up with TRBD1. This CDR3 contains 14 residues. The V segment lost 3 bases and the J segment 10 bases; nucleotides outside the gene matches: 8. Germline-derived CDR1 and CDR2 are LGHNA and YSLEER. CDR3 nucleotides: TGCGCCAGCAGCCACCGGGACAGCGGCTTAAAACTGTTTTTT. Residues: CASSHRDSGLKLFF.

V and J are TRBV19 and TRBJ1-1; no reliable D call. The CDR3 consists of 12 residues. Germline V gene data show CDR1 as LNHDA and CDR2 as SQIVND (reference sequence). Trimming pared 2 bases from V and 7 bases from J, leaving 8 bases between. Written as DNA, the CDR3 is TGTGCCAGTAGTATATCGGGATTTGAAGCTTTCTTT. Residues: CASSISGFEAFF. Looking up the rest from reference TRBV19 and TRBJ1-1 gives the full variable domain: DGGITQSPKYLFRKEGQNVTLSCEQNLNHDAMYWYRQDPGQGLRLIYYSQIVNDFQKGDIAEGYSVSREKKESFPLTVTSAQKNPTAFYLCASSISGFEAFFGQGTRLTVV.

This clone turned up a few times. The chain carries TRBV19 and TRBJ2-5; 8 bases are a match to TRBD2. The J segment lost 1 base and the V segment lost 3 bases, leaving 22 bases of the junction unmatched. The germline CDR1 and CDR2 sequences are LNHDA and SQIVND (reference sequence). The CDR3 spans 21 residues. CDR3 sequence (DNA): TGTGCCAGTAGTATCGCGGGCCCAGTGGGGGATAGCGGGGCCACCCAAGAGACCCAGTACTTC. This codes for CASSIAGPVGDSGATQETQYF.

V and J are TRBV29-1 and TRBJ2-5; 7 nucleotides line up with TRBD2. The CDR3 runs to 13 residues. V trimming: 5 bases; J trimming: 5 bases; junction bases outside the gene matches: 8. Per germline, CDR1 SQVTM and CDR2 ANQGSEA. CDR3 protein: CSVIGQGGETQYF. The CDR3 DNA sequence: TGCAGCGTTATAGGGCAGGGAGGGGAGACCCAGTACTTC.

The chain combines TRBV28 with TRBJ1-2; 8 bases agree with TRBD1. The CDR3 has 13 residues. CDR1 and CDR2 (germline): MDHEN, SYDVKM. Germline trimming cut 5 bases from V and 8 bases from J; bases unmatched to any gene: 7. In DNA form, the CDR3 reads TGTGCCAGCAGTCCTCCGGACAGGGAAGGCTACACCTTC. Amino acids: CASSPPDREGYTF.

V gene TRBV7-8 combines with J gene TRBJ2-2, with 13 bases that match TRBD2. Germline loops: CDR1 SGHVS, CDR2 FQNEAQ. This CDR3 has 18 amino acids. V lost 5 bases, J lost 1 base, and 7 bases stayed unmatched. The CDR3, as DNA: TGTGCCAGCAGCCTACAGACTAGCGGGGGGCTGAACACCGGGGAGCTGTTTTTT. This encodes CASSLQTSGGLNTGELFF. Filled out from reference TRBV7-8 and TRBJ2-2, the complete variable domain reads GAGVSQSPRYKVAKRGQDVALRCDPISGHVSLFWYQQALGQGPEFLTYFQNEAQLDKSGLPSDRFFAERPEGSVSTLKIQRTQQEDSAVYLCASSLQTSGGLNTGELFFGEGSRLTVL.

The gene calls are TRBV10-2 and TRBJ1-1; possible D gene TRBD1, 5 bases. Deletions cut 0 bases from V and 13 bases from J, with 24 bases between. This CDR3 is built from 16 residues. Germline CDR1 is WSHSY and CDR2 is SAAADI. In nucleotides, the CDR3 is TGCGCCAGCAGTGAGTCGAAGGGGATTAAAACATTCCAGGATTTCTTT. This encodes CASSESKGIKTFQDFF.

In DNA form, the CDR3 reads TGTGCCAGCAGCCGGGGGGGCGGGGGCGGGAGGGCCTACGAGCAGTACTTC. It specifies CASSRGGGGGRAYEQYF. The chain employs TRBV5-4 and TRBJ2-7; 9 bases map to TRBD2. The junction had 13 bases not matched to a gene; V was cut back by 4 bases and J by 2 bases. This CDR3 has 17 residues. Germline CDR1 reads SGHNT; CDR2 reads YYREEE (reference sequence).

This chain joins TRBV19 and TRBJ2-5, with 7 bases that match TRBD1. Germline CDR1 and CDR2: LNHDA and SQIVND (reference sequence). The CDR3 is 14 residues long. Trimming removed 6 bases from V and 2 bases from J; junction bases left unmatched: 6. As DNA, the CDR3 is TGTGCCAGTAGCCCAAGGGACAGACAAGAGACCCAGTACTTC. Amino acids: CASSPRDRQETQYF.

The V and J genes are TRBV6-6 and TRBJ2-5, with D unclear. This CDR3 has 13 amino acids. Germline V gene lookup returns CDR1 MNHNY and CDR2 SVGAGI (reference sequence). The V end was cut by 4 bases, the J end by 2 bases, with 8 bases between. CDR3 DNA: TGTGCCAGCAGTTCAGTGACTCAAGAGACCCAGTACTTC. Translating it yields CASSSVTQETQYF.

This rearrangement joins TRBV7-2 to TRBJ2-1; 12 bases map to TRBD1. Looked up from germline, CDR1 is SGHTA and CDR2 is FQGNSA. CDR3 length: 15 amino acids. Trimming at V came to 4 bases and at J to 9 bases, leaving 7 bases not matched to a gene. Here the CDR3 DNA reads TGTGCCAGCAGCTCCTCCGGGACAGGGGGCGCTGAGCAGTTCTTC. Residues: CASSSSGTGGAEQFF.

This clone was detected only a few times. The junction shows a germline mismatch at one end, possibly a read error. This rearrangement joins TRBV15 to TRBJ2-6; D is perhaps TRBD1 (5 bases). CDR1 and CDR2 from the germline V gene are LNHNV and YYDKDF (reference sequence). This CDR3 comprises 16 residues. Written as DNA, the CDR3 is TGTGCCACCAGCAGAGATCGTGTCTCTGGGGCCAACGGCCTGACTTTC. Translation gives CATSRDRVSGANGLTF. Full variable domain (remainder filled in from reference TRBV15 and TRBJ2-6): DAMVIQNPRYQVTQFGKPVTLSCSQTLNHNVMYWYQQKSSQAPKLLFHYYDKDFNNEADTPDNFQSRRPNTSFCFLDIRSPGLGDTAMYLCATSRDRVSGANGLTFGAGSRLTVL.

On this clone: At one end the junction does not follow the germline gene, possibly because of a read error. CDR3 DNA: TGTGCCAGCTCGACGGGACAACCCTCTGGGGCCAACGGCCTGACTTTC. Translation gives CASSTGQPSGANGLTF. The gene calls are TRBV18 and TRBJ2-6, with D possibly TRBD1 on 6 matching bases. CDR1 and CDR2 from the germline V gene are KGHSH and LQKENI. The CDR3 is 16 residues long.